This T cell receptor beta chain was retrieved from a study of CD8+CD57+ T cells in acquired aplastic anemia. Turning to the study itself: Mean DNA quantity obtained from sorted CD4+ and CD8+ cells was around 2.9 ug.

This clonotype was seen ten or more times. The antigen is unknown. TCR beta VDJ and CDR3 profiles were obtained from a genomic DNA template. TCRdb reprocessed the reads via MiXCR and lists one record per CDR3 protein. The sample carries some 280,000 distinct CDR3 sequences, 50% to 70% recorded once. General study findings and limits: Roughly 31 CD8+ CDR3 sequences were shared between patients and controls. For CD8+ Simpson's diversity, patients and controls showed no significant difference.

J gave up 8 bases and V 3 bases, and 12 bases lay outside the gene matches. CDR1 is SGDLS and CDR2 is YYNGEE in the germline V gene. The CDR3 runs 17 residues. The rearrangement uses TRBV9 and TRBJ2-1; 12 bases are a match to TRBD2. The sample comprised sorted CD4+, CD8+, or CD8+CD57+ T cells (not recorded which) from PBMCs. This TCR came from a human donor with severe aplastic anemia or a healthy control (not recorded which). The CDR3 protein is CASSEGTSGLTSHEQFF. Written as DNA, the CDR3 is TGTGCCAGCAGCGAGGGGACTAGCGGGCTGACCTCCCATGAGCAGTTCTTC.